This T cell receptor beta chain comes out of a study of CD8 T cells in ankylosing spondylitis (dated by TCRdb to about 2017). Notes on the research overall: The study profiled T cell receptor beta repertoires in healthy donors and ankylosing spondylitis patients to find disease-linked TCR variants. Peripheral blood was sampled, and synovial fluid was also collected from ankylosing spondylitis patients. The full study cohort was made up of about 24 ankylosing spondylitis patients and about a hundred healthy donors. What the authors observed across the whole study: According to the report, matched synovial fluid samples from ankylosing spondylitis patients were significantly enriched for the disease-linked clones. A TCR beta motif made up of several highly homologous amino acid variants appeared to be characteristic of blood from ankylosing spondylitis patients. Some motif variants had previously been reported in the synovial fluid and blood of reactive arthritis patients, which suggests shared mechanisms of disease initiation. The disease-linked clones showed a CD8+ phenotype and occurred at relatively low frequencies in peripheral blood.

This clonotype was seen repeatedly, ten times or more. No cognate antigen has been identified for it. Base qualities are not provided; no much larger clone lies one nucleotide away. Including the terminal cysteine and phenylalanine, the CDR3 comprises 17 residues. Just CDR3 DNA is preserved here, 51 bases in frame from base 1. CDR1 and CDR2, per the germline V gene (reference sequence), are SEHNR and FQNEAQ. From V the trimming removes 4 bases and from J it removes 0 bases, while the gene matches leave 3 bases of the junction unaccounted for. The instrument was an Illumina HiSeq 2500. Quantitative 5'-RACE with molecular barcodes was the method used to prepare the TCR beta libraries. Per the authors' processing: A new computational method based on a probabilistic model of VDJ rearrangement was used to identify disease-linked TCR variants. TCRdb passed the public sequencing reads through fastp at Q25 and MiXCR, retaining productive beta sequences. One record per CDR3 amino acid sequence lists the most common genes and DNA. The V and J calls here are based on TCRdb, not the publication. The sample profile shows about 240,000 distinct CDR3 sequences; 8.6% of them were found once. The ten top clones hold around 6.8% of the sample.

The clonotype was recovered from a male donor with ankylosing spondylitis or in good health (not recorded which). The chain employs TRBV7-9 and TRBJ2-6; TRBD1 agrees with 10 junctional bases. The specimen sequenced was blood, either unsorted or a sorted T cell fraction (not recorded which). The DNA reads as follows: TGTGCCAGCAGCTGGGACAGGGGAAACTCTGGGGCCAACGTCCTGACTTTC. Its protein is CASSWDRGNSGANVLTF.